This T cell receptor (beta chain) was sequenced in a study of blood T cell repertoires in COVID-19. Overall study context: PBMCs, B-cell-depleted T cells, or T cells provided the cDNA or gDNA that made up the material.

The CDR3 has 11 amino acids. The V end was cut by 3 bases, the J end by 9 bases, with 6 bases between. Methods used by the authors: Researchers report that nucleated cell counts were estimated from reference gene primer amplification. The repertoire was sequenced with immunoSEQ multiplex PCR; TCRdb's copy has only in-frame clones and lacks some. That table furnishes V, J and clone size, whereas the DNA furnished D and trimming. In the table there are 300,000 to 350,000 clones, approximately 86% of which are singletons. This TCR was sampled from a man aged 18 to 29 with active or convalescent COVID-19. This chain connects TRBV12-3 or TRBV12-4 to TRBJ2-1, with no clear D. The sample was peripheral blood. Written as DNA, the CDR3 is TGTGCCAGCAGTTTCTCGTCTGAGCAGTTCTTC. Its translation: CASSFSSEQFF.